Below, one TCR beta chain is given with its context. TCR beta sequencing was performed on blood CD8+ and CD4+ T cells. The patients with Susac syndrome satisfied recently defined diagnostic criteria for either definite or probable disease. The CD8+ and CD4+ T cells were isolated magnetically using a negative isolation approach, whereas the TEMRA cells were enriched by FACS. RNA in amounts of about 0.5 to 1 ug was reverse transcribed with random hexamers. The authors amplified TCR beta CDR3 across 54 Vbeta and 13 Jbeta using immunoSEQ multiplex PCR. A single record per CDR3 protein comes from TCRdb applying MiXCR to the immunoSEQ multiplex PCR reads. Of under 200,000 distinct CDR3 sequences in the sample, 90% to 95% were seen once. Trimming at V came to 5 bases and at J to 5 bases, leaving 7 bases not matched to a gene. The CDR3 is made up of 14 amino acids. CDR1 MNHEY and CDR2 SVGEGT come from the germline V gene.

This record comes from a study of CD8 T cells in Susac syndrome. Sequencing was carried out using CD4+ T cells from PBMCs. This TCR derives from a human donor with Susac syndrome. The chain joins TRBV6-2 or TRBV6-3 to TRBJ2-3; 7 bases align to TRBD1. For the CDR3, the DNA is TGTGCCAGCAGTAAAACAGGGGATCTAGATACGCAGTATTTT. Its translation is CASSKTGDLDTQYF.